This TCR beta chain was identified in a study of blood T cell repertoires in COVID-19. Participants were aged about 18 to 100 years from approximately 24 US areas. For recovered donors of Cohort 3, there were two negative PCRs, clearance, or symptom resolution. The repertoire was sequenced with immunoSEQ multiplex PCR; TCRdb's copy has only in-frame clones and lacks some. The sample lists about 320,000 clones, 80% to 90% seen once, with 8.5% to 10% in the top ten. The sequenced sample was PBMCs or T cells enriched from blood (not recorded which). The receptor's source is a woman under 30 who had recovered from COVID-19.

The CDR3 DNA is TGTGCCAGTAGCCAACGGATAACAGGGGGCTTCAATCAGCCCCAGCATTTT. Protein product: CASSQRITGGFNQPQHF. V gene TRBV19 combines with J gene TRBJ1-5; TRBD1 agrees at 9 bases. CDR1 LNHDA and CDR2 SQIVND come from the germline V gene (reference sequence). After removal of 6 bases from V and 3 bases from J, the junction contained 12 bases not matched to a gene. The CDR3 consists of 17 residues.